The 29 T cell receptor beta chains below come from one sample, sequenced in a study of cytomegalovirus exposure and HLA in healthy donors. Primers included in the PCR were 60 Vbeta and 13 Jbeta primers. Using immunoSEQ multiplex PCR, the repertoire was profiled, and TCRdb retains in-frame clones only, with some absent. The sample has about 160,000 clones; about 77% are singletons. The sequencing sample was made of PBMCs. The origin of the receptors is a male donor in good health and CMV-seropositive.

The chain carries TRBV6-6 and TRBJ1-3; no definite D call. CDR3 length: 15 amino acids. Looked up from germline, CDR1 is MNHNY and CDR2 is SVGAGI (reference sequence). V lost 5 bases to trimming and J lost 4 bases, with 15 bases between them. DNA for the CDR3: TGTGCCAGCAGTGGAGACCCGAACTCCGGAAACACCATATATTTT. This encodes CASSGDPNSGNTIYF.

V and J are TRBV29-1 and TRBJ1-2, with no clear D. The CDR3 has 12 residues. CDR1 SQVTM and CDR2 ANQGSEA come from the germline V gene. V shed 2 bases and J shed 8 bases, with 12 bases lying between them. CDR3 in amino acids: CSVEIVTRGYTF. CDR3 nucleotide sequence: TGCAGCGTTGAAATTGTCACCCGGGGCTACACCTTC.

This chain connects TRBV11-1 to TRBJ2-7, with D maybe TRBD1 (5 bases). The ends were cut back, 2 bases at V and 0 bases at J, with 17 bases in the middle. CDR1 is SGHAT and CDR2 is FQDESV in the germline V gene (reference sequence). This CDR3 has 17 residues. Written as DNA, the CDR3 is TGTGCCAGCAGCTTAAGCCCTTTAGGGGTGAGCTCCTACGAGCAGTACTTC. This translates into CASSLSPLGVSSYEQYF.

The chain uses TRBV11-2 and TRBJ1-1; no reliable D call. The CDR3 totals 13 residues. Germline V gene lookup returns CDR1 SGHAT and CDR2 FQNNGV. Trimming took off 4 bases at V and 8 bases at J, with 14 bases between the two ends. Here the CDR3 DNA reads TGTGCCAGCAGCTCCGGGGTCCTTAAGGAAGCTTTCTTT. Its translation is CASSSGVLKEAFF. Full variable domain (rest looked up from reference TRBV11-2 and TRBJ1-1): EAGVAQSPRYKIIEKRQSVAFWCNPISGHATLYWYQQILGQGPKLLIQFQNNGVVDDSQLPKDRFSAERLKGVDSTLKIQPAKLEDSAVYLCASSSGVLKEAFFGQGTRLTVV.

The J gene is TRBJ1-2, the V gene TRBV6-1, with 8 bases matching TRBD1. J lost 6 bases, V lost 3 bases, and 9 bases had no gene match. This CDR3 comprises 15 residues. CDR1 and CDR2 (germline): MNHNS, SASEGT. The CDR3 sequence: CASSDGGRGLDGYTF. DNA for the CDR3: TGTGCCAGCAGTGATGGCGGCAGGGGGCTAGATGGCTACACCTTC.

V and J are TRBV29-1 and TRBJ2-2; the D gene is possibly TRBD1 (6 bases). Germline CDR1 SQVTM, CDR2 ANQGSEA. Trimming pared 3 bases from V and 5 bases from J, leaving 16 bases between. The CDR3 runs 15 residues. The CDR3 reads CSVDGGRGRTGELFF. CDR3 bases: TGCAGCGTTGATGGTGGCAGGGGACGAACCGGGGAGCTGTTTTTT.

The chain recombines TRBV6-5 with TRBJ1-4; 7 nucleotides align to TRBD1. Trimming removed 6 bases from V and 7 bases from J; junction bases left unmatched: 8. The CDR3 contains 14 residues. Germline CDR1 is MNHEY and CDR2 is SVGAGI. The CDR3 nucleotides are TGTGCCAGCAGCTCCAGGGCAGGGGGTGAAAAACTGTTTTTT. The encoded protein is CASSSRAGGEKLFF.

The chain links TRBV11-2 to TRBJ2-3; a possible D gene is TRBD2 (6 bases). The CDR3 is 16 amino acids. V lost 7 bases and J 4 bases, leaving 21 bases between the germline ends. Germline values: CDR1 SGHAT, CDR2 FQNNGV. CDR3: CASTRGGVGGSDTQYF. CDR3 bases: TGTGCCAGCACACGAGGCGGAGTCGGAGGGTCAGATACGCAGTATTTT.

CDR3 residues: CASSPQNSNTGELFF. The CDR3, as DNA: TGCGCCAGCAGCCCACAGAATTCGAACACCGGGGAGCTGTTTTTT. The V call is TRBV5-1, the J call TRBJ2-2; D gene ambiguous. This CDR3 is built from 15 residues. Germline CDR1 reads SGHRS; CDR2 reads YFSETQ. Trimming cost V 4 bases and J 0 bases, with 10 bases left between them. Using reference TRBV5-1 and TRBJ2-2 for the parts outside the CDR3, the full variable domain is KAGVTQTPRYLIKTRGQQVTLSCSPISGHRSVSWYQQTPGQGLQFLFEYFSETQRNKGNFPGRFSGRQFSNSRSEMNVSTLELGDSALYLCASSPQNSNTGELFFGEGSRLTVL.

The V gene is TRBV6-1, the J gene TRBJ1-6; D unresolved. Trimming removed 4 bases at V and 0 bases at J, with 13 bases between. The CDR3 loop spans 17 amino acids. CDR1 is MNHNS and CDR2 is SASEGT in the germline V gene. The CDR3 nucleotides read TGTGCCAGCAGTGTCGGACCTGCGGGCTCCTATAATTCACCCCTCCACTTT. Translating gives CASSVGPAGSYNSPLHF.

The rearrangement links TRBV7-2 to TRBJ2-3, with D perhaps TRBD2 (7 bases). This CDR3 is built from 16 residues. Trimming cost V 5 bases and J 0 bases, with 15 bases left between them. Germline V gene sequence: CDR1 SGHTA, CDR2 FQGNSA. The CDR3 DNA reads TGTGCCAGCAGCGAATTCGGGGGGCGTAGCACAGATACGCAGTATTTT. Protein sequence: CASSEFGGRSTDTQYF.

This chain links TRBV11-2 with TRBJ1-1, with TRBD1 matching over 7 bases. The CDR3 runs 15 residues. The germline V gene has CDR1 SGHAT and CDR2 FQNNGV. With 1 base clipped from V and 0 bases from J, the junction kept 2 bases outside the gene matches. The DNA for the CDR3 is TGTGCCAGCAGCTTAGTAGGGGGCTTGAACACTGAAGCTTTCTTT. Its translation is CASSLVGGLNTEAFF.

The gene calls are TRBV7-9 and TRBJ1-4; D possibly corresponds to TRBD1 (6 bases). Trimming cost V 4 bases and J 8 bases, with 14 bases left between them. CDR1 and CDR2 from the germline V gene are SEHNR and FQNEAQ (reference sequence). The CDR3 contains 14 residues. DNA for the CDR3: TGTGCCAGCAGCTCCTACAGGGACGTCGAAAAACTGTTTTTT. Its translation: CASSSYRDVEKLFF.

The CDR3 nucleotides read TGTGCCAGCTACAGTGACAGAGAGAAACAAGAGACCCAGTACTTC. This encodes CASYSDREKQETQYF. The chain couples TRBV6-6 to TRBJ2-5, with a weak D call TRBD1 (5 bases). Germline V lookup: CDR1 MNHNY, CDR2 SVGAGI (reference sequence). V was clipped by 8 bases and J by 2 bases, with 18 bases between them. This CDR3 is built from 15 residues.

V gene TRBV9 combines with J gene TRBJ2-3; 12 bases are a match to TRBD2. V was pared by 0 bases and J by 4 bases, with 6 bases of the junction left unmatched. Germline V lookup: CDR1 SGDLS, CDR2 YYNGEE. This CDR3 region has 17 residues. CDR3 amino acids: CASSVGGLAGGPDTQYF. The CDR3, as DNA: TGTGCCAGCAGCGTAGGAGGTCTAGCGGGGGGGCCAGATACGCAGTATTTT.

The rearrangement uses TRBV29-1 and TRBJ2-1; 12 bases map to TRBD1. The length of the CDR3 is 15 residues. The ends lost 4 bases at V and 7 bases at J; junction bases unmatched: 8. CDR1 and CDR2 (germline): SQVTM, ANQGSEA. The CDR3 protein is CSVGGGQGAYNEQFF. DNA for the CDR3: TGCAGCGTTGGGGGGGGACAGGGGGCTTATAATGAGCAGTTCTTC.

The V gene is TRBV30, the J gene TRBJ1-2; a possible D gene is TRBD1 (6 bases). Germline V gene sequence: CDR1 GTSNPN, CDR2 SVGIG (reference sequence). There are 13 residues in the CDR3. V gave up 2 bases and J gave up 4 bases, with 11 bases separating them. The CDR3 is CAWSPGVLYGYTF. Written as DNA, the CDR3 is TGTGCCTGGAGTCCAGGGGTCCTCTATGGCTACACCTTC.

The rearrangement links TRBV19 to TRBJ1-5, with D uncertain. Germline lookup yields CDR1 LNHDA and CDR2 SQIVND (reference sequence). The CDR3 is 14 residues long. V lost 3 bases and J lost 4, with 10 bases in between. The CDR3 DNA follows: TGTGCCAGTAGTATTCGGCCCGGGAATCAGCCCCAGCATTTT. The encoded protein is CASSIRPGNQPQHF.

There are a few counts of this clone. This chain connects TRBV2 to TRBJ1-2, with 11 bases matching TRBD1. The junction had 5 bases not matched to a gene; V was cut back by 7 bases and J by 4 bases. The CDR3 is made up of 14 amino acids. In germline, CDR1 is SNHLY, CDR2 FYNNEI. CDR3 protein: CASTRTGGGYGYTF. The CDR3 DNA follows: TGTGCCAGCACTCGGACAGGGGGCGGCTATGGCTACACCTTC.

This clone was recorded a few times. The CDR3 nucleotides read TGTGCCAGCAGCCAAGCGGGGGCGCTGGGGGAGCAGTACTTC. Protein: CASSQAGALGEQYF. The gene calls are TRBV13 and TRBJ2-7; 8 nucleotides align to TRBD2. The germline V gene has CDR1 PRHDT and CDR2 FYEKMQ (reference sequence). The CDR3 runs to 14 residues. V was clipped by 5 bases and J by 7 bases; unmatched bases: 10.

V and J are TRBV11-2 and TRBJ2-1, with a possible D match to TRBD1 (6 bases). V shed 5 bases and J shed 9 bases, with 14 bases lying between them. This CDR3 is built from 13 residues. Germline CDR1 SGHAT, CDR2 FQNNGV. This CDR3 reads CASSLATGFEQFF. For the CDR3, the DNA is TGTGCCAGCAGCCTGGCAACAGGGTTTGAGCAGTTCTTC.

The gene calls are TRBV5-4 and TRBJ2-5; no reliable D call. V was shortened by 1 base and J by 4 bases, with 2 bases between the two germline ends. Germline V lookup: CDR1 SGHNT, CDR2 YYREEE (reference sequence). The CDR3 consists of 11 residues. DNA for the CDR3: TGTGCCAGCAGCTTGCGAGAGACCCAGTACTTC. Protein product: CASSLRETQYF.

V usage is TRBV11-2 and J usage is TRBJ2-1, with a tentative D call TRBD2 (6 bases). CDR1 and CDR2 from the germline V gene are SGHAT and FQNNGV. This CDR3 comprises 17 residues. V was shortened by 0 bases and J by 0 bases, with 12 bases between the two germline ends. The CDR3 nucleotides read TGTGCCAGCAGCTTAGAGCGGGGCGCCAGCTCCTACAATGAGCAGTTCTTC. Translation: CASSLERGASSYNEQFF.

The V gene is TRBV27, the J gene TRBJ2-2; the match to TRBD1 covers 10 bases. The CDR3 runs 14 residues. Germline-derived CDR1 and CDR2 are MNHEY and SMNVEV (reference sequence). The trim removed 3 bases at V and 6 bases at J, leaving 1 base unmatched. The CDR3 reads CASSFGQGAGELFF. Written as DNA, the CDR3 is TGTGCCAGCAGTTTCGGACAGGGGGCCGGGGAGCTGTTTTTT.

The genes are TRBV13 and TRBJ2-2; 10 bases are shared with TRBD1. Germline CDR1 PRHDT, CDR2 FYEKMQ (reference sequence). Unmatched junction bases numbered 6, after V lost 1 base and J lost 7 bases. This CDR3 comprises 16 residues. The CDR3 nucleotides read TGTGCCAGCAGCTTAGACCGACAGGGGGCGTTCGGGGAGCTGTTTTTT. Its translation: CASSLDRQGAFGELFF.

V and J are TRBV2 and TRBJ1-6; D is perhaps TRBD1 (5 bases). This CDR3 is 15 amino acids long. Germline CDR1 reads SNHLY; CDR2 reads FYNNEI. The V gene lost 9 bases and the J gene lost 3 bases, with 15 bases spanning the gap. CDR3 coding DNA: TGTGCCAGTTCGGGGGAGAGTCGCTATAATTCACCCCTCCACTTT. It encodes CASSGESRYNSPLHF. Combining the CDR3 with reference TRBV2 and TRBJ1-6 gives the whole variable domain EPEVTQTPSHQVTQMGQEVILRCVPISNHLYFYWYRQILGQKVEFLVSFYNNEISEKSEIFDDQFSVERPDGSNFTLKIRSTKLEDSAMYFCASSGESRYNSPLHFGNGTRLTVT.

The chain joins TRBV7-9 to TRBJ2-3; D is ambiguous. CDR1 is SEHNR and CDR2 is FQNEAQ in the germline V gene (reference sequence). CDR3 length: 15 residues. Trimming removed 4 bases at V and 3 bases at J, with 14 bases between. CDR3 loop: CASSWALGSTDTQYF. CDR3 DNA: TGTGCCAGCAGCTGGGCGCTGGGCTCGACAGATACGCAGTATTTT. Full variable domain (remainder filled in from reference TRBV7-9 and TRBJ2-3): DTGVSQNPRHKITKRGQNVTFRCDPISEHNRLYWYRQTLGQGPEFLTYFQNEAQLEKSRLLSDRFSAERPKGSFSTLEIQRTEQGDSAMYLCASSWALGSTDTQYFGPGTRLTVL.

The rearrangement joins TRBV15 to TRBJ1-1; D possibly corresponds to TRBD1 (6 bases). Per the germline V gene, CDR1 is LNHNV and CDR2 is YYDKDF (reference sequence). With 0 bases removed from V and 5 bases from J, the gap between germline ends came to 16 bases. The CDR3 is 16 residues long. The CDR3 DNA follows: TGTGCCACCAGCAGAGATCTAGGGGGTTCGGATACTGAAGCTTTCTTT. Its protein product is CATSRDLGGSDTEAFF.

This CDR3 reads CASSFLFSGSYEQYF. CDR3 DNA: TGTGCCAGCAGTTTCCTCTTTTCAGGGTCCTACGAGCAGTACTTC. This chain joins TRBV5-5 and TRBJ2-7, with D possibly being TRBD1 (5 bases). The V end lost 5 bases, the J end lost 1 base, and 16 bases lay between the germline ends. Germline lookup yields CDR1 SGHKS and CDR2 YYEKEE (reference sequence). CDR3 length: 15 residues. The full variable domain, rest sourced from reference TRBV5-5 and TRBJ2-7, is DAGVTQSPTHLIKTRGQQVTLRCSPISGHKSVSWYQQVLGQGPQFIFQYYEKEERGRGNFPDRFSARQFPNYSSELNVNALLLGDSALYLCASSFLFSGSYEQYFGPGTRLTVT.